This T cell receptor (beta chain) comes out of a study of CD8 T cells in ankylosing spondylitis. Study results and caveats: Several highly homologous variants made up a TCR beta motif, and this motif appeared characteristic of ankylosing spondylitis blood. Reportedly, significant enrichment of disease-linked clones occurred in matched ankylosing spondylitis synovial fluid.

V was shortened by 5 bases and J by 11 bases, with 18 bases between the two germline ends. CDR1 and CDR2 from the germline V gene are LGHDT and YNNKEL (reference sequence). This CDR3 is built from 13 residues. Using quantitative 5'-RACE with molecular barcodes, the authors made TCR beta libraries. Using its own MiXCR run on the 5' RACE reads, TCRdb lists one record per CDR3 protein. This table holds roughly 470,000 distinct CDR3 sequences, roughly 26% found once. Of note for this clonotype: What it recognizes is unknown.

This chain links TRBV3-1 with TRBJ1-1; D is perhaps TRBD1 (6 bases). The clonotype was recovered from a male donor with ankylosing spondylitis. Sequenced material: blood, either unsorted or a sorted T cell fraction (not recorded which). CDR3 amino acids: CASSRQDLRTAFF. The CDR3 bases are TGTGCCAGCAGCAGACAGGACCTGAGGACGGCTTTCTTT.